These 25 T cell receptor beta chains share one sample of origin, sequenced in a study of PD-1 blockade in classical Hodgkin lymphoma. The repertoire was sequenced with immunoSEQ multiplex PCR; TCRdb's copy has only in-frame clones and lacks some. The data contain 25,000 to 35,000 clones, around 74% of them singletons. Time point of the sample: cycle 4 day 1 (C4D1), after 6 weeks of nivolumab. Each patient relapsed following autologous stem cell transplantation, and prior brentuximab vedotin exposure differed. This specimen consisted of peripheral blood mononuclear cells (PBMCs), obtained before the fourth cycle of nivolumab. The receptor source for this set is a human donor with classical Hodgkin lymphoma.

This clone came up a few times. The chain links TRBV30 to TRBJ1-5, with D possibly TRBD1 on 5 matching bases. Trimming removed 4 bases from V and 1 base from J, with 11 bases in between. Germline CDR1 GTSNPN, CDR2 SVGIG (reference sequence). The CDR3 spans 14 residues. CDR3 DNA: TGTGCCTGGAATGACAGATTAAGCAATCAGCCCCAGCATTTT. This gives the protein CAWNDRLSNQPQHF.

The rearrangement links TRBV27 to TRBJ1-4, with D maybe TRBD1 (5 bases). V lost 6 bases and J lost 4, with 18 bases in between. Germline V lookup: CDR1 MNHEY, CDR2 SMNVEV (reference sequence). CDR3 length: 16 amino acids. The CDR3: CASRSTRGGVNEKLFF. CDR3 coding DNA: TGTGCCAGCAGGAGTACCCGGGGGGGTGTTAATGAAAAACTGTTTTTT. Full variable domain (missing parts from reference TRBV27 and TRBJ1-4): EAQVTQNPRYLITVTGKKLTVTCSQNMNHEYMSWYRQDPGLGLRQIYYSMNVEVTDKGDVPEGYKVSRKEKRNFPLILESPSPNQTSLYFCASRSTRGGVNEKLFFGSGTQLSVL.

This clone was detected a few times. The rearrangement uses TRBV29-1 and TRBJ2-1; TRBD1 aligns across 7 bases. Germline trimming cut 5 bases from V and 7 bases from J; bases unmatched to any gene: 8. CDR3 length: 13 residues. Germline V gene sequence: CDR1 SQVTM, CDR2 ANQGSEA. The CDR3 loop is CSVFAGTANEQFF. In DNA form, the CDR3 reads TGCAGCGTTTTTGCCGGGACAGCAAATGAGCAGTTCTTC.

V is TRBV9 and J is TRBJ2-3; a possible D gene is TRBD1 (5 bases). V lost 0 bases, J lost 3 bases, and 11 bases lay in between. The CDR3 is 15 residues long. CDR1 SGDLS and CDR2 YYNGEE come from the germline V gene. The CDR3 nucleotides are TGTGCCAGCAGCGTAGAGGGCAGGGCAACAGATACGCAGTATTTT. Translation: CASSVEGRATDTQYF. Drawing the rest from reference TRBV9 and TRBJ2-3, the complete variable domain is DSGVTQTPKHLITATGQRVTLRCSPRSGDLSVYWYQQSLDQGLQFLIQYYNGEERAKGNILERFSAQQFPDLHSELNLSSLELGDSALYFCASSVEGRATDTQYFGPGTRLTVL.

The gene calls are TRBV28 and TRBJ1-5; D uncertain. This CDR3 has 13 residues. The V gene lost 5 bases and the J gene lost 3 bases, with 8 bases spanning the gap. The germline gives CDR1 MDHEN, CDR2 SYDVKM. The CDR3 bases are TGTGCCAGCAGTACCGGGCTCAATCAGCCCCAGCATTTT. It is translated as CASSTGLNQPQHF. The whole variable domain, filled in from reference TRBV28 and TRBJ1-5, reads DVKVTQSSRYLVKRTGEKVFLECVQDMDHENMFWYRQDPGLGLRLIYFSYDVKMKEKGDIPEGYSVSREKKERFSLILESASTNQTSMYLCASSTGLNQPQHFGDGTRLSIL.

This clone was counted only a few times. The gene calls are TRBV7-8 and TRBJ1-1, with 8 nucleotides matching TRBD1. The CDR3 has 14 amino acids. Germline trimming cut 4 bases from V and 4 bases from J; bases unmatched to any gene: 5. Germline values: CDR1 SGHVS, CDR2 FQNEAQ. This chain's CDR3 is CASSSGGYGTEAFF. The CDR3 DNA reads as TGTGCCAGCAGCTCAGGGGGCTACGGCACTGAAGCTTTCTTT.

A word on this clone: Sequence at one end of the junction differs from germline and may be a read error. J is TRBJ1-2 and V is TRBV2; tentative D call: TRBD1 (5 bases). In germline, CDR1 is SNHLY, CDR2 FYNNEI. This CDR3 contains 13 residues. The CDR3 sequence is CASSDSSDYGYTF. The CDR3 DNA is TGTGCCAGCAGCGACAGCTCCGACTACGGCTACACCTTC. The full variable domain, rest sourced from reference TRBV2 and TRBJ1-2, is EPEVTQTPSHQVTQMGQEVILRCVPISNHLYFYWYRQILGQKVEFLVSFYNNEISEKSEIFDDQFSVERPDGSNFTLKIRSTKLEDSAMYFCASSDSSDYGYTFGSGTRLTVV.

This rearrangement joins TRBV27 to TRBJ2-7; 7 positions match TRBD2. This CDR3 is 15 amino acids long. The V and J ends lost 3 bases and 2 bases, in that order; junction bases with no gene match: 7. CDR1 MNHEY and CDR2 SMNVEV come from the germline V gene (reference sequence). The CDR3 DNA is TGTGCCAGCAGTTTCGCCGGGGGGTTAACCTACGAGCAGTACTTC. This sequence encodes CASSFAGGLTYEQYF.

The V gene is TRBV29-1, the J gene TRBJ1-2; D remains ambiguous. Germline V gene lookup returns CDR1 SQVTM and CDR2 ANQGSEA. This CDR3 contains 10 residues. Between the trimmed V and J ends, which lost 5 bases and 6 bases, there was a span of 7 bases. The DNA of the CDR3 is TGCAGCGTTAAGGGAAATGGCTACACCTTC. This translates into CSVKGNGYTF.

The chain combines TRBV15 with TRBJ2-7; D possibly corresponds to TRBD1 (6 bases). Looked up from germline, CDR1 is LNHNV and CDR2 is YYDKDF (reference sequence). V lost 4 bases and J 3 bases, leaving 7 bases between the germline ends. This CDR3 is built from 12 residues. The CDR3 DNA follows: TGTGCCACCAGCATGGACAGCTACGAGCAGTACTTC. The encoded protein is CATSMDSYEQYF.

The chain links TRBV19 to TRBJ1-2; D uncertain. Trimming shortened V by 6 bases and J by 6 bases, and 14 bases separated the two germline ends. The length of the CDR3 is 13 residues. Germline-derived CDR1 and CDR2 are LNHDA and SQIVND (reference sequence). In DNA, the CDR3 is TGTGCCAGTAGAGGGAGGGTGGTGGATGGCTACACCTTC. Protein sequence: CASRGRVVDGYTF.

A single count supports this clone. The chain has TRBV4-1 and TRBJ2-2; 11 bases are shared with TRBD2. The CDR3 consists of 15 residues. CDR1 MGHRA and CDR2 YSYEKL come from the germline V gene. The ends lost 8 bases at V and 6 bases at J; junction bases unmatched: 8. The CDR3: CASQIAGGPAGELFF. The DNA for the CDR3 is TGCGCCAGCCAAATAGCGGGGGGGCCCGCCGGGGAGCTGTTTTTT.

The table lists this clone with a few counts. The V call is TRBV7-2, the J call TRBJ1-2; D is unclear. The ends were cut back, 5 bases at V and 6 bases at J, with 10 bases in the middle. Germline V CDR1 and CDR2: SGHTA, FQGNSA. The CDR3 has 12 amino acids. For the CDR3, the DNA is TGTGCCAGCAGCCTAGTCCGGGATGGCTACACCTTC. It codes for CASSLVRDGYTF.

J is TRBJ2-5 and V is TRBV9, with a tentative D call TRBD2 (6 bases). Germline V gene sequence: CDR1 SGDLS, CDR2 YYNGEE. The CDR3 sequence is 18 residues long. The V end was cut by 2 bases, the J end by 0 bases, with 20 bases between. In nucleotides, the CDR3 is TGTGCCAGCAGCGTTAGACCTTCTGGAGGGGAAGACCAAGAGACCCAGTACTTC. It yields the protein CASSVRPSGGEDQETQYF.

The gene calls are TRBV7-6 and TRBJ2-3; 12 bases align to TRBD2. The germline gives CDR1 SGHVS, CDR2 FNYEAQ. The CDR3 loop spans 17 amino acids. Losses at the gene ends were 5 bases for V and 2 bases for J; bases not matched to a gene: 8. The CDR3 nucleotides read TGTGCCAGCAGCCCGACAGGACTAGCGGGGCACACAGATACGCAGTATTTT. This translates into CASSPTGLAGHTDTQYF.

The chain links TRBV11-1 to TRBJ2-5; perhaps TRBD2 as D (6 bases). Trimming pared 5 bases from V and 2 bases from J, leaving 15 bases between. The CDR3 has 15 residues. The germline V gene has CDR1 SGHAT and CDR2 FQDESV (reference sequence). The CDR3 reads CASSPVVAVQETQYF. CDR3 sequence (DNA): TGTGCCAGCAGCCCTGTGGTAGCGGTACAAGAGACCCAGTACTTC.

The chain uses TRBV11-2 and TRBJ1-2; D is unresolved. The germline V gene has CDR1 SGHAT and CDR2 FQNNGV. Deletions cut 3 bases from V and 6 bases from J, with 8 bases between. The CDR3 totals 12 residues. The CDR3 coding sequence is TGTGCCAGCAGCTTGTCCGGAAATGGCTACACCTTC. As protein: CASSLSGNGYTF.

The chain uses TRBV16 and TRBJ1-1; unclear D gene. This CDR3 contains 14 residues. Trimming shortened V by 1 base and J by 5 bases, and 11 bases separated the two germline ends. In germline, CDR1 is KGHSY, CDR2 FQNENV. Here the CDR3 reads CASSQLAGRTEAFF. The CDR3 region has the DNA TGTGCCAGCAGCCAATTGGCGGGGAGGACTGAAGCTTTCTTT. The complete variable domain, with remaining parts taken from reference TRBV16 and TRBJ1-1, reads GEEVAQTPKHLVRGEGQKAKLYCAPIKGHSYVFWYQQVLKNEFKFLISFQNENVFDETGMPKERFSAKCLPNSPCSLEIQATKLEDSAVYFCASSQLAGRTEAFFGQGTRLTVV.

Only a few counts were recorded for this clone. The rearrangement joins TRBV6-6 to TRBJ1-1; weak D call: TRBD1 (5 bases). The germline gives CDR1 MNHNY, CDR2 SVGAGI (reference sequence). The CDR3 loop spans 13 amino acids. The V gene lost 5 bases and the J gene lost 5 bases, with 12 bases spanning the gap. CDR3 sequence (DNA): TGTGCCAGCAGTATAGTGGGGGTGACTGAAGCTTTCTTT. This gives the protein CASSIVGVTEAFF.

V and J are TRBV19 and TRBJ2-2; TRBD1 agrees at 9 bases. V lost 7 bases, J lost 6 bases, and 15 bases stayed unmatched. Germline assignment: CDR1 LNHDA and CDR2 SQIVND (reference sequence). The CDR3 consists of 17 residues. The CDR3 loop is CASMGQGFGSRAGELFF. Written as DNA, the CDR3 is TGTGCCAGTATGGGACAGGGATTCGGGAGTAGGGCCGGGGAGCTGTTTTTT.

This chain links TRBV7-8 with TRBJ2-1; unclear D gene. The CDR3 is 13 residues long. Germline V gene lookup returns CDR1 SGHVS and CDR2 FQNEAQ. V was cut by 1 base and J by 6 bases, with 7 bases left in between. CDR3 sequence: CASSLVRSNEQFF. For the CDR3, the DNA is TGTGCCAGCAGCTTAGTCAGGAGCAATGAGCAGTTCTTC.

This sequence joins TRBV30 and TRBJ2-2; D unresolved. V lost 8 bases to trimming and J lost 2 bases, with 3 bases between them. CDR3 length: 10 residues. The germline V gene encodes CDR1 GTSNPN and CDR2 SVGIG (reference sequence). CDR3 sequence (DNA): TGTGCCGGTAACACCGGGGAGCTGTTTTTT. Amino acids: CAGNTGELFF.

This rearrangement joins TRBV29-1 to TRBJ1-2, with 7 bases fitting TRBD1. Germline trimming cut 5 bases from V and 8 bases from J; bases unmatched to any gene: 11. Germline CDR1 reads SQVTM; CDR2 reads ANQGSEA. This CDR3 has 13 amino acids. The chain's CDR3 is CSVSPARGGGYTF. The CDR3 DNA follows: TGCAGCGTTTCACCGGCCAGGGGGGGAGGCTACACCTTC. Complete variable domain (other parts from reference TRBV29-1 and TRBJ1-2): SAVISQKPSRDICQRGTSLTIQCQVDSQVTMMFWYRQQPGQSLTLIATANQGSEATYESGFVIDKFPISRPNLTFSTLTVSNMSPEDSSIYLCSVSPARGGGYTFGSGTRLTVV.

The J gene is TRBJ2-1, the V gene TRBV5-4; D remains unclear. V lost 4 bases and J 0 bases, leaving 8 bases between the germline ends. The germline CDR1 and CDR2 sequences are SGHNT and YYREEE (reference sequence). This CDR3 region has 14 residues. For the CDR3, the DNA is TGTGCCAGCAGCAATCTTAGCTCCTACAATGAGCAGTTCTTC. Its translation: CASSNLSSYNEQFF. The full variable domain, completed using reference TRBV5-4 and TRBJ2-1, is ETGVTQSPTHLIKTRGQQVTLRCSSQSGHNTVSWYQQALGQGPQFIFQYYREEENGRGNFPPRFSGLQFPNYSSELNVNALELDDSALYLCASSNLSSYNEQFFGPGTRLTVL.

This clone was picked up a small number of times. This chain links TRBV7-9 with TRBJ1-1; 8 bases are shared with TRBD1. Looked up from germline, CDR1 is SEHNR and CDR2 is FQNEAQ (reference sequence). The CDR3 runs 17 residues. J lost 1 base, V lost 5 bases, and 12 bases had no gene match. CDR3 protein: CASSITRGRTGNTEAFF. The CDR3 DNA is TGTGCCAGCAGCATAACCAGGGGGCGGACAGGGAACACTGAAGCTTTCTTT. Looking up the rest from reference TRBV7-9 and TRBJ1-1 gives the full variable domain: DTGVSQNPRHKITKRGQNVTFRCDPISEHNRLYWYRQTLGQGPEFLTYFQNEAQLEKSRLLSDRFSAERPKGSFSTLEIQRTEQGDSAMYLCASSITRGRTGNTEAFFGQGTRLTVV.